This T cell receptor (beta chain) was recorded in a study of blood T cell repertoires in COVID-19. About the research overall: Samples of COVID-19 (acute and convalescent) were obtained from the United States, Italy and Spain. T cells, B-cell-depleted T cells, or PBMCs supplied cDNA or gDNA.

TCRdb's table, derived via immunoSEQ multiplex PCR, lists solely in-frame clones and lacks some. The sample carries approximately 100,000 clones, 80% to 90% recorded once. CDR1 and CDR2 (germline): MNHEY, SMNVEV (reference sequence). There are 14 residues in the CDR3. The V and J ends lost 5 bases and 1 base, in that order; junction bases with no gene match: 4. The clonotype was recovered from a human donor in a cohort sampled during active COVID-19. The rearrangement uses TRBV27 and TRBJ2-7, with 8 bases fitting TRBD2. The source material was peripheral blood. The chain's CDR3 is CASSPGTRSYEQYF. In DNA form, the CDR3 reads TGTGCCAGCAGTCCCGGGACTAGATCCTACGAGCAGTACTTC.